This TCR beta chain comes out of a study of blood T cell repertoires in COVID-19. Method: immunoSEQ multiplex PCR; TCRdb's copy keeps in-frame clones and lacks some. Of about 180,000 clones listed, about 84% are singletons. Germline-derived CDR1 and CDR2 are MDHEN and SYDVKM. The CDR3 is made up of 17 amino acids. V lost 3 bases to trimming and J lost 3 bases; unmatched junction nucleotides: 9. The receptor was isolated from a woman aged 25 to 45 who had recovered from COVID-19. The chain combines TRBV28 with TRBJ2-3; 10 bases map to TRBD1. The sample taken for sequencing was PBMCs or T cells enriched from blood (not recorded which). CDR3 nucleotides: TGTGCCAGCAGTTTGCCGACAGGGGGCTGGGAAACAGATACGCAGTATTTT. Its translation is CASSLPTGGWETDTQYF.